This T cell receptor beta chain was retrieved from a study of Graves' ophthalmopathy and Graves' hyperthyroidism. Study at large: Peripheral blood was gathered at first diagnosis, ahead of any treatment whatsoever.

Scientists amplified the TCR beta CDR3 regions from RNA transcripts. Amplification began with first-round RT-PCR using HTBI primers, then second-round multiplex PCR was performed. TCRdb reprocessed the multiplex PCR reads via MiXCR and lists one record per CDR3 protein. This sample has a few hundred thousand distinct CDR3 sequences, with around a sixth found just once. Germline V lookup: CDR1 SGHRS, CDR2 YFSETQ. Trimming stripped 0 bases from V and 0 bases from J, with 9 bases between. The CDR3 runs 15 residues. This clonotype appeared many times. The antigen remains unidentified. Study-wide findings and caveats: Forecasting of ophthalmopathy progression by the model achieved almost 71% sensitivity and roughly 72% specificity.

The clonotype originates from an adult man with Graves' ophthalmopathy. The genes are TRBV5-1 and TRBJ1-2, with TRBD1 as a possible D gene (5 bases). Source material: peripheral blood. The CDR3 here is CASSLEGSTNYGYTF. CDR3 in DNA: TGCGCCAGCAGCTTGGAGGGGTCGACTAACTATGGCTACACCTTC.